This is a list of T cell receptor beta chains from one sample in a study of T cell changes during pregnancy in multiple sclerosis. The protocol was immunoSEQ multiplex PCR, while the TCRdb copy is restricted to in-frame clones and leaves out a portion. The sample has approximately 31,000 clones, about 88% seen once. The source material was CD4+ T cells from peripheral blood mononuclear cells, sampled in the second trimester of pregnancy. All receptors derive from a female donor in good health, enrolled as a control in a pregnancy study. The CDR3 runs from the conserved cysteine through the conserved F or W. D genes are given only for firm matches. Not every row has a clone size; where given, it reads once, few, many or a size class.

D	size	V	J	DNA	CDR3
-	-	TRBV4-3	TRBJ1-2	TGCGCCAGCAGCCAAGAACTCGGGGGCTACACCTTC	CASSQELGGYTF
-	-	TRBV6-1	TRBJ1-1	TGTGCCAGCAGTGATCTCTGGGGGGGCGGAGGTACTGAAGCTTTCTTT	CASSDLWGGGGTEAFF
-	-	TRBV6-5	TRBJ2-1	TGTGCCAGCAGTTTCCGAAGGGGGAGGGGGGACAATGAGCAGTTCTTC	CASSFRRGRGDNEQFF
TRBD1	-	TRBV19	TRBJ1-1	TGTGCCAGTAGAACCCGGACAGGGGCCACATCCGGTGAAGCTTTCTTT	CASRTRTGATSGEAFF
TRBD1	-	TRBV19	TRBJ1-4	TGTGCCAGTAGGGACAGGGGGAGGGAAAAACTGTTTTTT	CASRDRGREKLFF
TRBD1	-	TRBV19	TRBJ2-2	TGTGCCAGTAGTAAGGGTCAGGGGGACACCGGGGAGCTGTTTTTT	CASSKGQGDTGELFF
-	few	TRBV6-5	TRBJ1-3	TGTGCCACAAGACCAGGGGTATCTGGAAACACCATATATTTT	CATRPGVSGNTIYF
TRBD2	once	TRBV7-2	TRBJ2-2	TGTGCCAGCAGCCCCTGGCGGGGGAGCACCGGGGAGCTGTTTTTT	CASSPWRGSTGELFF
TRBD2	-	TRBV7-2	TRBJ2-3	TGTGCCAGCAGCTTTGGCGGGAGCGGCACAGATACGCAGTATTTT	CASSFGGSGTDTQYF
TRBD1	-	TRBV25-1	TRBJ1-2	TGTGCCAGCAGTAAACAGGGGTACGGCTACACCTTC	CASSKQGYGYTF
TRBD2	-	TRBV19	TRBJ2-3	TGTGCCAGTAGTATACCGACTAGCGGGGGCACAGATACGCAGTATTTT	CASSIPTSGGTDTQYF
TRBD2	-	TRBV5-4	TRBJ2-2	TGTGCCAGCAGCTTCACTAGCGGGAGGGCCTCCGGGGAGCTGTTTTTT	CASSFTSGRASGELFF
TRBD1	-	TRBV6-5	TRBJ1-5	TGTGCCAGCAGCGCGGACAGGCTTAATCAGCCCCAGCATTTT	CASSADRLNQPQHF
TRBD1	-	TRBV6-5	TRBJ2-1	TGTGCCAGCAGTTCGACAGGGGGCCCCTACAATGAGCAGTTCTTC	CASSSTGGPYNEQFF
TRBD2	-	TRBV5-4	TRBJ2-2	TGTGCCAGCAGCTTGGGGAAGATACGAGCGGGGGCCCCGGGGACCGGGGAGCTGTTTTTT	CASSLGKIRAGAPGTGELFF
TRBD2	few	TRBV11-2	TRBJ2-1	TGTGCCAGCAGAGCCAGCGGGACTAGCGTTTACAATGAGCAGTTCTTC	CASRASGTSVYNEQFF
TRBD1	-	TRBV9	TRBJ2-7	TGTGCCAGCAGCGTCGACAGGGTTGGAACCTACGAGCAGTACTTC	CASSVDRVGTYEQYF
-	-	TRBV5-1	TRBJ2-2	TGCGCCAGCAGCTTGGCGGGGTCCCCCGGGGAGCTGTTTTTT	CASSLAGSPGELFF
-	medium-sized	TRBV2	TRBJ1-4	TGTGCCAGCACCGAGAAGTGGGGGGGCGTAGGTAATGAAAAACTGTTTTTT	CASTEKWGGVGNEKLFF
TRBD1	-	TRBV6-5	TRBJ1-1	TGTGCCAGCAGCCCCGGGCGGACAGGGGGGAATGAAGCTTTCTTT	CASSPGRTGGNEAFF
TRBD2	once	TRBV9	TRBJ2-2	TGTGCCAGCAGCGTAGCTAGCGGGACCTCCACCGGGGAGCTGTTTTTT	CASSVASGTSTGELFF
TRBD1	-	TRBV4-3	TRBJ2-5	TGCGCCAGCAGCCAAGAAGGGACAGACAAAGAGACCCAGTACTTC	CASSQEGTDKETQYF
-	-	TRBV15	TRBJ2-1	TGTGCCACCAGCACTCAACAGGGCCACTCCTACAATGAGCAGTTCTTC	CATSTQQGHSYNEQFF
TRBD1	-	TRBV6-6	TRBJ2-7	TGTGCCAGCAGTACACAGGGGAAAACCTACGAGCAGTACTTC	CASSTQGKTYEQYF
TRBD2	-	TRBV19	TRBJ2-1	TGTGCCAGTAGTAGGGGGCTAGCGGGAGACAATGAGCAGTTCTTC	CASSRGLAGDNEQFF
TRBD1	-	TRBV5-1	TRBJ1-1	TGCGCCAGCAGCATACTGGGACAGGGCTTTGAAGCTTTCTTT	CASSILGQGFEAFF
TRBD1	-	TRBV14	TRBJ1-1	TGTGCCAGCAGCCAAGATCGGGGCAGGGGGCGAACTGAAGCTTTCTTT	CASSQDRGRGRTEAFF
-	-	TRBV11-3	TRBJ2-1	TGTGCCAGCAGCTTAGAAGGGTCTTCGGGAAACAATGAGCAGTTCTTC	CASSLEGSSGNNEQFF
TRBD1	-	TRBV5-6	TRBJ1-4	TGTGCCAGCAGCAATCGACAGGGGCTGGGTAATGAAAAACTGTTTTTT	CASSNRQGLGNEKLFF
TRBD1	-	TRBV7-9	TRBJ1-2	TGTGCCAGCAGCTTCGGGACAGGGGGCGACTATGGCTACACCTTC	CASSFGTGGDYGYTF
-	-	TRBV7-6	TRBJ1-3	TGTGCCAGCAGCTTAGCGCGTAGCTCTGGAAACACCATATATTTT	CASSLARSSGNTIYF
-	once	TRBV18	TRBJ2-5	TGTGCCAGCTCACCACCGAGGGAGACCCAGTACTTC	CASSPPRETQYF
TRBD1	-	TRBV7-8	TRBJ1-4	TGTGCCAGCAGCGTACAGGGGAGAAATGAAAAACTGTTTTTT	CASSVQGRNEKLFF
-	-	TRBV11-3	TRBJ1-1	TGTGCCAGCGGCCTGGGGGGAGCCCGACCTGAAGCTTTCTTT	CASGLGGARPEAFF
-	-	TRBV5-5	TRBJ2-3	TGTGCCAGCAGCTCCAGGGTCGGAGATACGCAGTATTTT	CASSSRVGDTQYF
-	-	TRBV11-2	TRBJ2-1	TGTGCCAGCAGTCAACTCCTTCCCGGTGTGGTCTACAATGAGCAGTTCTTC	CASSQLLPGVVYNEQFF
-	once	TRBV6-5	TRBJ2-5	TGTGCCAGCAGTTACCTCGGGGGTGGGACCCAGTACTTC	CASSYLGGGTQYF
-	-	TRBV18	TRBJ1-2	TGTGCCAGCTCAGCCTCGGAGGGAAAACGGGGCTACACCTTC	CASSASEGKRGYTF
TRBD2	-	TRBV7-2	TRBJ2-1	TGTGCCAGCAGCCCGTGGTTGCGGGGGGGCGGGAATGAGCAGTTCTTC	CASSPWLRGGGNEQFF
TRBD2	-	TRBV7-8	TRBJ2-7	TGTGCCAGCAGCCTAGGACTAGCGGGAGTCTACGAGCAGTACTTC	CASSLGLAGVYEQYF
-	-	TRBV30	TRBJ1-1	TGTGCCTGGAGTGTACGAGCCCCCGGGGAAGCTTTCTTT	CAWSVRAPGEAFF
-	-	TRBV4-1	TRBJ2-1	TGCGCCAGCAGCCAAGACCGTCTAAACAATGAGCAGTTCTTC	CASSQDRLNNEQFF
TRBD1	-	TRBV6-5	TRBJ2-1	TGTGCCAGCAGACAGGACAGGGCATCCTACAATGAGCAGTTCTTC	CASRQDRASYNEQFF
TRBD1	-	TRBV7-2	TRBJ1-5	TGTGCCAGCAGCTACAGGGGGAATCAGCCCCAGCATTTT	CASSYRGNQPQHF
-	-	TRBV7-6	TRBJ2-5	TGTGCCAGCAGCTTAGACCGCATCGTAGCGGCAGAGACCCAGTACTTC	CASSLDRIVAAETQYF
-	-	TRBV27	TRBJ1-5	TGTGCCAGCAGACAGGTCTCGAATCAGCCCCAGCATTTT	CASRQVSNQPQHF
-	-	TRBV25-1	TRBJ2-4	TGTGCCAGCAGTCACCCCGGGGGCATTCAGTACTTC	CASSHPGGIQYF
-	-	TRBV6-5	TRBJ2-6	TGTGCCAGCAGTCGGGATCACTCTGGGGCCAACGTCCTGACTTTC	CASSRDHSGANVLTF
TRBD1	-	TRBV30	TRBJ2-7	TGTGCCTGGAGAGACAGGGGGACGATTCCCTACGAGCAGTACTTC	CAWRDRGTIPYEQYF
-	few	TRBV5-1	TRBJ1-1	TGCGCCAGCAGCTACGAGATGAACACTGAAGCTTTCTTT	CASSYEMNTEAFF
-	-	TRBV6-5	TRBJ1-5	TGTGCCACCCGGGTCCATAGCAATCAGCCCCAGCATTTT	CATRVHSNQPQHF
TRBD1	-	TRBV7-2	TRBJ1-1	TGTGCCAGCAGCCCGACAGGGTTCACTGAAGCTTTCTTT	CASSPTGFTEAFF
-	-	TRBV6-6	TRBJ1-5	TGTGCCAGCAGTCCCTCCGCGGTTGGCAGTGATCAGCCCCAGCATTTT	CASSPSAVGSDQPQHF
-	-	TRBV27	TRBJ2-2	TGTGCCACCTGGAGGGGGGGAGGCGGGGAGCTGTTTTTT	CATWRGGGGELFF
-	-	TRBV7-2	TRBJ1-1	TGTGCCAGCAGCTCACGGGGCACTGAAGCTTTCTTT	CASSSRGTEAFF
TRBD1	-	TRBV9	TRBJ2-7	TGTGCCAGCAGCCCCCTAGGGACAGCATACGAGCAGTACTTC	CASSPLGTAYEQYF
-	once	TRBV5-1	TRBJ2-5	TGCGCCAGCAGCTCCGTCGACGGGGTTCTAGAGACCCAGTACTTC	CASSSVDGVLETQYF
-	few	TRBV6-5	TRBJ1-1	TGTGCCAGCAGTTACCGACCCGAATGGGCGAACACTGAAGCTTTCTTT	CASSYRPEWANTEAFF